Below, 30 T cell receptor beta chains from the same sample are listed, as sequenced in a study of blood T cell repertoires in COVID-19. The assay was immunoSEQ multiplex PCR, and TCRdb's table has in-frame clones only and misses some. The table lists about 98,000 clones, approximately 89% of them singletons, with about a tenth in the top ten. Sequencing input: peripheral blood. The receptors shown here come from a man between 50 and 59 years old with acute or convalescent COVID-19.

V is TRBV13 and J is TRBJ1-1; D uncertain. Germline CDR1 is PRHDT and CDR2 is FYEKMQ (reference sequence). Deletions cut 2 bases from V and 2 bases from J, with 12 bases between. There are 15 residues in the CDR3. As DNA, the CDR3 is TGTGCCAGCAGCTTAATCTCCGGGATCAACACTGAAGCTTTCTTT. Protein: CASSLISGINTEAFF. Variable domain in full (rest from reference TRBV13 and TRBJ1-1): AAGVIQSPRHLIKEKRETATLKCYPIPRHDTVYWYQQGPGQDPQFLISFYEKMQSDKGSIPDRFSAQQFSDYHSELNMSSLELGDSALYFCASSLISGINTEAFFGQGTRLTVV.

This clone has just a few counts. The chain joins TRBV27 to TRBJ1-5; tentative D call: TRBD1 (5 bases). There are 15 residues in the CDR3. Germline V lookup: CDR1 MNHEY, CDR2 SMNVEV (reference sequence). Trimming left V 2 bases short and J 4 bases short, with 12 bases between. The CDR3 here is CASSLGRAGNQPQHF. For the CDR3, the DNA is TGTGCCAGCAGTTTAGGCAGGGCGGGGAATCAGCCCCAGCATTTT.

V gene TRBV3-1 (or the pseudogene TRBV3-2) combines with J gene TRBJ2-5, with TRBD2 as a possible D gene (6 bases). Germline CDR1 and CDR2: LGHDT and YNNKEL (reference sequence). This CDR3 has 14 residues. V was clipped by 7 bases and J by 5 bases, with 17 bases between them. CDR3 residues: CASIRYGREETQYF. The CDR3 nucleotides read TGTGCCAGCATTCGTTACGGGAGAGAGGAGACCCAGTACTTC.

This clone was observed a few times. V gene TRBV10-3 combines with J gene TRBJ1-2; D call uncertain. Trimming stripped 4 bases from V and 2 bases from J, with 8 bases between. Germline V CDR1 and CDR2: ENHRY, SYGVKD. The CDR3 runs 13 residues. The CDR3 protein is CAISAAGNYGYTF. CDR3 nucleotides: TGTGCCATCAGTGCTGCGGGAAACTATGGCTACACCTTC.

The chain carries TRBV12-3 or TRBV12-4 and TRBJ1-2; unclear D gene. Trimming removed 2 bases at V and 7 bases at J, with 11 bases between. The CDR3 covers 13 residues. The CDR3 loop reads CASSLNSLSGYTF. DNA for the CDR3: TGTGCCAGCAGTTTAAATAGTCTATCTGGCTACACCTTC.

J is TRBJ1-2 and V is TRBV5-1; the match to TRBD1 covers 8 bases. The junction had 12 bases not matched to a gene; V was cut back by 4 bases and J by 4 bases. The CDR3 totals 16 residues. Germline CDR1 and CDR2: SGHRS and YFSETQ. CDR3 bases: TGCGCCAGCAGCGGGGCCTCGACAGGGGCATCCTATGGCTACACCTTC. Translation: CASSGASTGASYGYTF. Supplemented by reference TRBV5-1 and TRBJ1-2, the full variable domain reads KAGVTQTPRYLIKTRGQQVTLSCSPISGHRSVSWYQQTPGQGLQFLFEYFSETQRNKGNFPGRFSGRQFSNSRSEMNVSTLELGDSALYLCASSGASTGASYGYTFGSGTRLTVV.

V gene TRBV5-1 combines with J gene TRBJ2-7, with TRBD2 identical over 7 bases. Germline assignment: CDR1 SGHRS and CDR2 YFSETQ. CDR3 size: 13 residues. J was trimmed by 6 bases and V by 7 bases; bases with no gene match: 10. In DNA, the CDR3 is TGCGCCAGCGCCTTGAGGGAGGGCCGCGAGCAGTACTTC. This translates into CASALREGREQYF. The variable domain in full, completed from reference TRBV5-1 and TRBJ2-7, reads KAGVTQTPRYLIKTRGQQVTLSCSPISGHRSVSWYQQTPGQGLQFLFEYFSETQRNKGNFPGRFSGRQFSNSRSEMNVSTLELGDSALYLCASALREGREQYFGPGTRLTVT.

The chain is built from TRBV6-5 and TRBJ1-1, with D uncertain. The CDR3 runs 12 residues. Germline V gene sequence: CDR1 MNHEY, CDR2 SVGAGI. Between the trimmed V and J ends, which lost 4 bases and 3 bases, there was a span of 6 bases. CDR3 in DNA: TGTGCCAGCAGTTCCGGTCACACTGAAGCTTTCTTT. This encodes CASSSGHTEAFF.

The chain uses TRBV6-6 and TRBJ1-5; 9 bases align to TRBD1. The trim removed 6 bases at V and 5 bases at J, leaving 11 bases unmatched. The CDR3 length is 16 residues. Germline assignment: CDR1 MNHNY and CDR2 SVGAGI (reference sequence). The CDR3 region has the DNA TGTGCCAGCAGCCTCATAGGGACAGGGTCCGATCAGCCCCAGCATTTT. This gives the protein CASSLIGTGSDQPQHF.

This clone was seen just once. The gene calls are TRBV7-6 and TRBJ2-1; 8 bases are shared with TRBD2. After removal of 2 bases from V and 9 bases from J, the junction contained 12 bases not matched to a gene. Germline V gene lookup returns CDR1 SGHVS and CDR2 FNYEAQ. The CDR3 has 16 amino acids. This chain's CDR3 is CASSLTGGLAGGEQFF. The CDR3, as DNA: TGTGCCAGCAGCTTAACGGGTGGACTAGCTGGAGGTGAGCAGTTCTTC.

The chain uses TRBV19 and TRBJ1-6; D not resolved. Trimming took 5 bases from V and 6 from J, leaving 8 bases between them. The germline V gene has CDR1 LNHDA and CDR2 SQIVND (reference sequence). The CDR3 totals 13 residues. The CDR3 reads CASSPGINSPLHF. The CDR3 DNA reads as TGTGCCAGTAGTCCCGGGATTAATTCACCCCTCCACTTT.

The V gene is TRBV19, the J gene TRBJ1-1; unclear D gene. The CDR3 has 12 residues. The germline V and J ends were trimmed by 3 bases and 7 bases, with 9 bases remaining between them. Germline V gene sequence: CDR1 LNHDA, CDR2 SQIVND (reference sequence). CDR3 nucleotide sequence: TGTGCCAGTAGTATTACTGGGAGTGAAGCTTTCTTT. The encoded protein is CASSITGSEAFF.

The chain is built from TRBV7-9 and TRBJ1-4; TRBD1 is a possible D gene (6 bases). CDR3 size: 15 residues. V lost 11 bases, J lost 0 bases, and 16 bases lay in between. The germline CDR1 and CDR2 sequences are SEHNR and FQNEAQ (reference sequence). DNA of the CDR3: TGTGCCGTAAAAGAACAGGGCGCAACTAATGAAAAACTGTTTTTT. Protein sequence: CAVKEQGATNEKLFF.

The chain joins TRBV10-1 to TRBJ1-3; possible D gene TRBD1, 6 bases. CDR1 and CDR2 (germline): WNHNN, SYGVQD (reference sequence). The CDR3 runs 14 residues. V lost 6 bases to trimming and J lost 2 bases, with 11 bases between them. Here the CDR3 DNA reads TGCGCCAGCAGACCCAACAGGGCTGGAAACACCATATATTTT. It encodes CASRPNRAGNTIYF.

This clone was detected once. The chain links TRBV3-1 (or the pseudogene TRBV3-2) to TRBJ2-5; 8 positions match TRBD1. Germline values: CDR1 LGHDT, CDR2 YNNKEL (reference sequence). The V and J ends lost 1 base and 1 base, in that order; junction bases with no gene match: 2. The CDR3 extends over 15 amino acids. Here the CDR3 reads CASSQGDRRQETQYF. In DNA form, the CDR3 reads TGTGCCAGCAGCCAAGGGGACAGGCGCCAAGAGACCCAGTACTTC.

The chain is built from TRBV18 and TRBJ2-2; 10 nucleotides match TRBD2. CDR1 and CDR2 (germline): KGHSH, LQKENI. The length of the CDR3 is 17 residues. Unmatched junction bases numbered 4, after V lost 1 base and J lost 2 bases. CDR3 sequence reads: CASSPRASGRNTGELFF. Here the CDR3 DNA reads TGTGCCAGCTCACCACGGGCTAGCGGGAGAAACACCGGGGAGCTGTTTTTT.

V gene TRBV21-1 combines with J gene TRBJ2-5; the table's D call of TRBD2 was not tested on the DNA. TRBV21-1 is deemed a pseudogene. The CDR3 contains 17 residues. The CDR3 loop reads CASSRRTSGRSLETQYF. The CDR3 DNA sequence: TGTGCCAGCAGCAGAAGAACTAGCGGGAGGTCTCTAGAGACCCAGTACTTC.

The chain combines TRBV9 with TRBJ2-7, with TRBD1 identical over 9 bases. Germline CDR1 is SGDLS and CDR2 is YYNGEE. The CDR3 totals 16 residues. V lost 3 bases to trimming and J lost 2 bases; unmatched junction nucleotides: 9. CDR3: CASSASRGQGTYEQYF. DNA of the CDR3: TGTGCCAGCAGCGCGAGCCGGGGACAGGGCACCTACGAGCAGTACTTC.

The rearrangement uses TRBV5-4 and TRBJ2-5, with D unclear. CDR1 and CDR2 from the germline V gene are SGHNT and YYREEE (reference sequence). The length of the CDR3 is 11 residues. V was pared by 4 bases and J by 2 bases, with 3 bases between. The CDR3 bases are TGTGCCAGCAGCCGTCAAGAGACCCAGTACTTC. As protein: CASSRQETQYF. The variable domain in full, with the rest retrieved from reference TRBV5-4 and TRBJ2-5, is ETGVTQSPTHLIKTRGQQVTLRCSSQSGHNTVSWYQQALGQGPQFIFQYYREEENGRGNFPPRFSGLQFPNYSSELNVNALELDDSALYLCASSRQETQYFGPGTRLLVL.

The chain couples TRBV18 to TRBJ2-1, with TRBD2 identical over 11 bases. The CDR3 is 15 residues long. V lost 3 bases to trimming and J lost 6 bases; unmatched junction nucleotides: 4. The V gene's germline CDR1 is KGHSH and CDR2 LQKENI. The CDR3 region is CASSPTSGIINEQFF. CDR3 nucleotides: TGTGCCAGCTCACCGACTAGCGGGATCATCAATGAGCAGTTCTTC.

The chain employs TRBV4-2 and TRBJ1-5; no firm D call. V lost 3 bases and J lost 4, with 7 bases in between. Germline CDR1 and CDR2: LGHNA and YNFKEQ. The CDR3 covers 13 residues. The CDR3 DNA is TGTGCCAGCAGCCACGGGTCTAATCAGCCCCAGCATTTT. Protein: CASSHGSNQPQHF.

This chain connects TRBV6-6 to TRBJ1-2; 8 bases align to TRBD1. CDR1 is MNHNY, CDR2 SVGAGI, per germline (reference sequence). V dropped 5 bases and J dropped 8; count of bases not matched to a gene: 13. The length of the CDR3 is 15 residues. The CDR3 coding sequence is TGTGCCAGCAGTCTCCTTTATCCAGGGGGCAGCGGCTACACCTTC. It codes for CASSLLYPGGSGYTF.

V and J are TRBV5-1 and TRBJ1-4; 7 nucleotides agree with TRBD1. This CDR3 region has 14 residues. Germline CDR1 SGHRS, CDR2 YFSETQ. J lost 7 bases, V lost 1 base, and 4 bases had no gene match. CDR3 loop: CASSLRQGSEKLFF. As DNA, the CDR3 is TGCGCCAGCAGCTTGAGACAGGGTAGTGAAAAACTGTTTTTT.

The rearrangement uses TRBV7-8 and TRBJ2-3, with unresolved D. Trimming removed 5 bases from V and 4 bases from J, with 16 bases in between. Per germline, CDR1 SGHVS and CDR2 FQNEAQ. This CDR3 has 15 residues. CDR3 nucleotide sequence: TGTGCCAGCAGCCCGACCCCGAGACATGCAGATACGCAGTATTTT. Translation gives CASSPTPRHADTQYF.

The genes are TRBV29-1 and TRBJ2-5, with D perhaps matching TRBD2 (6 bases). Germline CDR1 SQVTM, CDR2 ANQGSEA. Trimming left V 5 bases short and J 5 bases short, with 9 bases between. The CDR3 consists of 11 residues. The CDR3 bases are TGCAGCGTTCCGGGGACTGAGACCCAGTACTTC. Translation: CSVPGTETQYF.

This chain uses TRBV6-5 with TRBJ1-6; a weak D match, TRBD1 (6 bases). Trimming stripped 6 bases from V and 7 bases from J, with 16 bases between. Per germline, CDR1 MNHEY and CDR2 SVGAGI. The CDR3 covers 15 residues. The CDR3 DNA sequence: TGTGCCAGCAGACGACTTGACAGGACGAATTCACCCCTCCACTTT. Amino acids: CASRRLDRTNSPLHF.

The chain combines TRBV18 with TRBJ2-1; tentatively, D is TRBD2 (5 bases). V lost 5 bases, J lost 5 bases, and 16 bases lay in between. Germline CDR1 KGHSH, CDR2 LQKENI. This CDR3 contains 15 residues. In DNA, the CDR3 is TGTGCCAGCTCAAAGGAAATCGAGCGGAACAATGAGCAGTTCTTC. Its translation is CASSKEIERNNEQFF.

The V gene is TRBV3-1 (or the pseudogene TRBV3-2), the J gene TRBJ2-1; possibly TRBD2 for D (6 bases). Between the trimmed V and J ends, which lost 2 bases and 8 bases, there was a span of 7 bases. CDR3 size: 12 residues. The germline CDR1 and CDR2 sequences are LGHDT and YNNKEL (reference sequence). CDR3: CASSQQRDEQFF. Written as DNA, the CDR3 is TGTGCCAGCAGCCAACAGCGGGATGAGCAGTTCTTC.

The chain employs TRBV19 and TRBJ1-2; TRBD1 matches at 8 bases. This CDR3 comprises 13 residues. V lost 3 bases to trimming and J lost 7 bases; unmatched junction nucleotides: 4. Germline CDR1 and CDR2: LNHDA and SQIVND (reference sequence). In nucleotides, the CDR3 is TGTGCCAGTAGTATCGGACAGGGTCGTGGCTACACCTTC. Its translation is CASSIGQGRGYTF.

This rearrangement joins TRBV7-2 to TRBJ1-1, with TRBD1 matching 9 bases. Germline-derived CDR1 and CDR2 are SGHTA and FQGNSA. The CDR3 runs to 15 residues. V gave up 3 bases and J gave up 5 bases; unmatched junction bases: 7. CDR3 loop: CASSFARTGETEAFF. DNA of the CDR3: TGTGCCAGCAGCTTCGCCCGGACAGGGGAAACTGAAGCTTTCTTT.